These T cell receptor beta chains were read from a single sample in a study of T cells in narcolepsy. The table came from immunoSEQ multiplex PCR; TCRdb's copy has only in-frame clones and leaves some out. The sample records around 31,000 clones, around 80% being singletons. The specimen was CD45RA- memory CD4+ T cells from PBMCs. The receptors were gathered from a human donor with narcolepsy. Each CDR3 is given with its conserved first and last residue. Each record gives: J gene, clone size, D gene, V gene, CDR3 protein, CDR3 DNA. D genes are given only for firm matches. Expanded clones are given a class, and other clones once, few, many or no size at all.

j_call: TRBJ2-1
clone_size: NA
d_call: TRBD1
v_call: TRBV2
cdr3_aa: CASSERQGGSNEQFF
cdr3_nt: TGTGCCAGCAGTGAACGACAGGGGGGCAGCAATGAGCAGTTCTTC

j_call: TRBJ1-1
clone_size: NA
d_call: NA
v_call: TRBV18
cdr3_aa: CASSRGNRNTEAFF
cdr3_nt: TGTGCCAGCTCACGAGGGAACAGGAACACTGAAGCTTTCTTT

j_call: TRBJ1-5
clone_size: NA
d_call: NA
v_call: TRBV6-5
cdr3_aa: CASNQRGSGNQPQHF
cdr3_nt: TGTGCCAGCAATCAGAGGGGGAGTGGGAATCAGCCCCAGCATTTT

j_call: TRBJ2-2
clone_size: NA
d_call: NA
v_call: TRBV9
cdr3_aa: CASSVAGTHTGELFF
cdr3_nt: TGTGCCAGCAGCGTAGCAGGGACCCACACCGGGGAGCTGTTTTTT

j_call: TRBJ1-1
clone_size: NA
d_call: TRBD1
v_call: TRBV7-8
cdr3_aa: CASSRGQIYTEAFF
cdr3_nt: TGTGCCAGCAGCCGGGGACAGATTTACACTGAAGCTTTCTTT

j_call: TRBJ1-3
clone_size: NA
d_call: NA
v_call: TRBV5-1
cdr3_aa: CASSSSVGSSGNTIYF
cdr3_nt: TGCGCCAGCAGCTCTTCAGTCGGGAGCTCTGGAAACACCATATATTTT

j_call: TRBJ1-5
clone_size: NA
d_call: TRBD1
v_call: TRBV19
cdr3_aa: CASSIRARDRGASQPQHF
cdr3_nt: TGTGCCAGTAGTATACGCGCTCGGGACAGGGGTGCGAGTCAGCCCCAGCATTTT

j_call: TRBJ2-2
clone_size: once
d_call: NA
v_call: TRBV19
cdr3_aa: CATGALDDTGELFF
cdr3_nt: TGTGCCACCGGTGCCCTAGACGACACCGGGGAGCTGTTTTTT

j_call: TRBJ1-2
clone_size: NA
d_call: NA
v_call: TRBV18
cdr3_aa: CASSPPRQINYGYTF
cdr3_nt: TGTGCCAGCTCACCACCGCGACAGATTAACTATGGCTACACCTTC

j_call: TRBJ1-1
clone_size: NA
d_call: NA
v_call: TRBV4-1
cdr3_aa: CASSHGKGNTEAFF
cdr3_nt: TGCGCCAGCAGCCATGGGAAGGGGAACACTGAAGCTTTCTTT

j_call: TRBJ2-7
clone_size: NA
d_call: TRBD2
v_call: TRBV5-1
cdr3_aa: CASSLSPGTRGFNEQYF
cdr3_nt: TGCGCCAGCAGCTTGTCGCCCGGGACTAGGGGATTCAACGAGCAGTACTTC

j_call: TRBJ2-1
clone_size: NA
d_call: TRBD2
v_call: TRBV5-4
cdr3_aa: CASSYSGLVRGNEQFF
cdr3_nt: TGTGCCAGCAGCTACTCGGGACTAGTTAGAGGCAATGAGCAGTTCTTC

j_call: TRBJ1-5
clone_size: NA
d_call: NA
v_call: TRBV7-9
cdr3_aa: CASSLQGYQPQHF
cdr3_nt: TGTGCCAGCAGCCTTCAGGGGTATCAGCCCCAGCATTTT

j_call: TRBJ1-2
clone_size: once
d_call: NA
v_call: TRBV2
cdr3_aa: CASSERYSYTF
cdr3_nt: TGTGCCAGCAGTGAACGCTATAGCTACACCTTC

j_call: TRBJ1-2
clone_size: NA
d_call: NA
v_call: TRBV6-5
cdr3_aa: CATQINGALYGYTF
cdr3_nt: TGTGCCACCCAGATAAACGGGGCCCTCTATGGCTACACCTTC

j_call: TRBJ1-2
clone_size: NA
d_call: TRBD1
v_call: TRBV6-1
cdr3_aa: CASNLIGTGAGGYTF
cdr3_nt: TGTGCCAGCAACCTCATCGGGACAGGGGCGGGTGGCTACACCTTC

j_call: TRBJ2-4
clone_size: NA
d_call: NA
v_call: TRBV27
cdr3_aa: CASSPLSEKNIQYF
cdr3_nt: TGTGCCAGCAGCCCCCTGAGCGAAAAAAACATTCAGTACTTC

j_call: TRBJ2-3
clone_size: NA
d_call: NA
v_call: TRBV4-2
cdr3_aa: CASSPTGTSTDTQYF
cdr3_nt: TGTGCCAGCAGCCCAACAGGGACGAGCACAGATACGCAGTATTTT

j_call: TRBJ2-1
clone_size: NA
d_call: TRBD1
v_call: TRBV7-9
cdr3_aa: CASSPLRDRGNEQFF
cdr3_nt: TGTGCCAGCAGCCCCCTAAGGGACAGGGGGAATGAGCAGTTCTTC

j_call: TRBJ2-1
clone_size: NA
d_call: NA
v_call: TRBV7-2
cdr3_aa: CASSLTDGLSYNEQFF
cdr3_nt: TGTGCCAGCAGCTTAACCGACGGCCTTTCCTACAATGAGCAGTTCTTC

j_call: TRBJ2-5
clone_size: NA
d_call: NA
v_call: TRBV5-1
cdr3_aa: CASSLVPSGPETQYF
cdr3_nt: TGCGCCAGCAGCTTGGTACCTTCAGGCCCAGAGACCCAGTACTTC

j_call: TRBJ1-3
clone_size: NA
d_call: TRBD1
v_call: TRBV28
cdr3_aa: CASSSTGTGAGNTIYF
cdr3_nt: TGTGCCAGCAGTTCTACCGGGACAGGGGCTGGAAACACCATATATTTT

j_call: TRBJ1-5
clone_size: NA
d_call: NA
v_call: TRBV19
cdr3_aa: CASTDAGTAKLNQPQHF
cdr3_nt: TGTGCCAGTACCGATGCGGGGACCGCCAAACTAAATCAGCCCCAGCATTTT

j_call: TRBJ1-2
clone_size: few
d_call: NA
v_call: TRBV6-5
cdr3_aa: CASSPTQGTNYGYTF
cdr3_nt: TGTGCCAGCAGCCCTACTCAGGGGACTAACTATGGCTACACCTTC

j_call: TRBJ1-1
clone_size: NA
d_call: NA
v_call: TRBV5-1
cdr3_aa: CASSLIGAGVSEAFF
cdr3_nt: TGCGCCAGCAGCTTGATTGGAGCAGGGGTGTCTGAAGCTTTCTTT

j_call: TRBJ2-3
clone_size: NA
d_call: NA
v_call: TRBV29-1
cdr3_aa: CSVEGPSDSSTDTQYF
cdr3_nt: TGCAGCGTTGAAGGTCCTAGCGACTCTAGCACAGATACGCAGTATTTT

j_call: TRBJ2-7
clone_size: NA
d_call: NA
v_call: TRBV5-6
cdr3_aa: CASRSYRVSYEQYF
cdr3_nt: TGTGCCAGCAGATCTTACAGGGTCTCCTACGAGCAGTACTTC

j_call: TRBJ2-6
clone_size: NA
d_call: TRBD1
v_call: TRBV9
cdr3_aa: CASSVKHRDSPSGANVLTF
cdr3_nt: TGTGCCAGCAGCGTAAAGCACCGGGACAGTCCCTCTGGGGCCAACGTCCTGACTTTC

j_call: TRBJ2-7
clone_size: NA
d_call: NA
v_call: TRBV19
cdr3_aa: CASSIQGGSYEQYF
cdr3_nt: TGTGCCAGTAGTATACAGGGTGGGAGCTACGAGCAGTACTTC

j_call: TRBJ1-3
clone_size: NA
d_call: NA
v_call: TRBV5-1
cdr3_aa: CASSPGTYEGGNTIYF
cdr3_nt: TGCGCCAGCAGCCCCGGCACCTACGAGGGGGGAAACACCATATATTTT

j_call: TRBJ2-3
clone_size: NA
d_call: NA
v_call: TRBV12-1
cdr3_aa: CASSLRTSGRPGTQYF
cdr3_nt: TGTGCCAGCAGCCTCCGGACTAGCGGGAGACCTGGTACGCAGTATTTT

j_call: TRBJ2-1
clone_size: NA
d_call: NA
v_call: TRBV9
cdr3_aa: CASSVDRSTIGEQFF
cdr3_nt: TGTGCCAGCAGCGTAGATCGGTCGACCATCGGTGAGCAGTTCTTC

j_call: TRBJ1-1
clone_size: few
d_call: NA
v_call: TRBV5-1
cdr3_aa: CASSRDGGMNTEAFF
cdr3_nt: TGCGCCAGCAGTCGGGACGGCGGCATGAACACTGAAGCTTTCTTT

j_call: TRBJ2-1
clone_size: few
d_call: TRBD2
v_call: TRBV9
cdr3_aa: CASSVSGVYNEQFF
cdr3_nt: TGTGCCAGCAGCGTAAGCGGGGTCTACAATGAGCAGTTCTTC

j_call: TRBJ2-5
clone_size: NA
d_call: TRBD1
v_call: TRBV19
cdr3_aa: CASSTVRGETQYF
cdr3_nt: TGTGCCAGTAGTACCGTCAGGGGGGAGACCCAGTACTTC

j_call: TRBJ2-2
clone_size: NA
d_call: NA
v_call: TRBV11-3
cdr3_aa: CASSPRGGNTGELFF
cdr3_nt: TGTGCCAGCAGCCCCCGAGGGGGAAACACCGGGGAGCTGTTTTTT

j_call: TRBJ1-4
clone_size: NA
d_call: NA
v_call: TRBV6-1
cdr3_aa: CASSGLVTRGTNEKLFF
cdr3_nt: TGTGCCAGCAGTGGTTTGGTCACTAGGGGCACTAATGAAAAACTGTTTTTT

j_call: TRBJ1-1
clone_size: NA
d_call: TRBD1
v_call: TRBV5-4
cdr3_aa: CASSLGGGLNTEAFF
cdr3_nt: TGTGCCAGCAGCTTGGGAGGGGGCCTGAACACTGAAGCTTTCTTT

j_call: TRBJ1-1
clone_size: NA
d_call: NA
v_call: TRBV5-8
cdr3_aa: CASALSGRDTEAFF
cdr3_nt: TGTGCCAGCGCTTTATCCGGACGGGACACTGAAGCTTTCTTT

j_call: TRBJ1-1
clone_size: few
d_call: TRBD1
v_call: TRBV6-1
cdr3_aa: CASSLSGQGEAFF
cdr3_nt: TGTGCCAGCAGCCTATCGGGACAGGGGGAAGCTTTCTTT